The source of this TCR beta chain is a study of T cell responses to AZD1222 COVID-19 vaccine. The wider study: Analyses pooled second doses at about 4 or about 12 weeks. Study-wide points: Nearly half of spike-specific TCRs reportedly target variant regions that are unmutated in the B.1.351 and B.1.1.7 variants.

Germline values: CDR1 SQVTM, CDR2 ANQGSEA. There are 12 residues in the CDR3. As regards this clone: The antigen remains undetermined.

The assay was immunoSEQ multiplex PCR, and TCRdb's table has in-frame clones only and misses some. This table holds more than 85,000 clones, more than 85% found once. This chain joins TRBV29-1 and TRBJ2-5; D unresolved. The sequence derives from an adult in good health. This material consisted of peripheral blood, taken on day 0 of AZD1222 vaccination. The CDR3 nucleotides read TGCAGTGCCTTAGGGTACCAAGAGACCCAGTACTTC. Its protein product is CSALGYQETQYF.